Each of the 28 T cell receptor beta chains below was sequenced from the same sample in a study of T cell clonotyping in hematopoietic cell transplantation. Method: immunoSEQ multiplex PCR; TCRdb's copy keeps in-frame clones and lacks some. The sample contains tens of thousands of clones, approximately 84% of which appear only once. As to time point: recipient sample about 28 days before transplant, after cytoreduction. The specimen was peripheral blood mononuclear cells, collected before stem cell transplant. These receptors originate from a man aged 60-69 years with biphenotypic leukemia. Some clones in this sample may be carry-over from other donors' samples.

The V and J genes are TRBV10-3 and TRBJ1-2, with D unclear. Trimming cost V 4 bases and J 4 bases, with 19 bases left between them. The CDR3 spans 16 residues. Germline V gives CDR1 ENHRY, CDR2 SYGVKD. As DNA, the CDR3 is TGTGCCATCAGTGCCGGGCCCAGAAAGTTTCTCTATGGCTACACCTTC. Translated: CAISAGPRKFLYGYTF.

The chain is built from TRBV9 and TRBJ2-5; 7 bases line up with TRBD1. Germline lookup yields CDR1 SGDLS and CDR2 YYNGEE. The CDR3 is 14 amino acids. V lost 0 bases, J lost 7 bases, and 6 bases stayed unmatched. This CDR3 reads CASSVAVGGGTQYF. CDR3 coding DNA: TGTGCCAGCAGCGTAGCTGTAGGGGGCGGGACCCAGTACTTC.

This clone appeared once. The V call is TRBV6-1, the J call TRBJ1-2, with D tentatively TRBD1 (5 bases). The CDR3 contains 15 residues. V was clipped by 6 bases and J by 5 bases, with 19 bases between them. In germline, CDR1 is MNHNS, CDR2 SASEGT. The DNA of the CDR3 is TGTGCCAGCAGCCACGGACCCGACAGATCTTATGGCTACACCTTC. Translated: CASSHGPDRSYGYTF.

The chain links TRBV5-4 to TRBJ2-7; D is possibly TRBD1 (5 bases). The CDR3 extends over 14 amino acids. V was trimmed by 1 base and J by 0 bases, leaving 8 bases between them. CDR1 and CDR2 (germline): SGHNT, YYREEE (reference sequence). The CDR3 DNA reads TGTGCCAGCAGCTTGTTTCAGGGCTCCTACGAGCAGTACTTC. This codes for CASSLFQGSYEQYF.

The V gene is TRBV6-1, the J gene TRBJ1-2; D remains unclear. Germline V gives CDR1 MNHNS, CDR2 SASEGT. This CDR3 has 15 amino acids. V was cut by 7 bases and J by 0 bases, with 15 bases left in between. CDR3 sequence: CASTPVQRANYGYTF. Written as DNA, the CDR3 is TGTGCCAGCACTCCTGTACAGCGGGCTAACTATGGCTACACCTTC.

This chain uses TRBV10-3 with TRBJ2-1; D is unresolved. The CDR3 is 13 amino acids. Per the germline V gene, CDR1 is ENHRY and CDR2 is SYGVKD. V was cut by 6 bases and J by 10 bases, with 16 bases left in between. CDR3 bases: TGTGCCATCAGCCCCAACCAAGTTCGGGAGCAGTTCTTC. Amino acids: CAISPNQVREQFF.

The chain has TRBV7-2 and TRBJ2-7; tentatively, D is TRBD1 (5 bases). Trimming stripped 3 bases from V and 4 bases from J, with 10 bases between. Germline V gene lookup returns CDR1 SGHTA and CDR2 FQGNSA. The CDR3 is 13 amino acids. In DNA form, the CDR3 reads TGTGCCAGCAGCTTCCGGACACTTTACGAGCAGTACTTC. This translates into CASSFRTLYEQYF.

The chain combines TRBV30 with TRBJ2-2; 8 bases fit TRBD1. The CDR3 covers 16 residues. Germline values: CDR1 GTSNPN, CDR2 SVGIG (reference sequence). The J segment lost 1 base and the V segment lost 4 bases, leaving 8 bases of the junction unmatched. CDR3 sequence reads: CAWNLIDRGNTGELFF. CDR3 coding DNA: TGTGCCTGGAACCTGATCGACAGGGGGAACACCGGGGAGCTGTTTTTT.

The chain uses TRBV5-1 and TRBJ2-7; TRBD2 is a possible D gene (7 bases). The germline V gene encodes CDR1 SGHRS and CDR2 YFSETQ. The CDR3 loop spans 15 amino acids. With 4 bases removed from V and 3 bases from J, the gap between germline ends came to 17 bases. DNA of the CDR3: TGCGCCAGCAGCCTAGGACTAGTCAGGGGCTACGAGCAGTACTTC. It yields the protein CASSLGLVRGYEQYF.

CDR3 protein: CASALGGSGNTIYF. CDR3 DNA: TGCGCCAGCGCCTTGGGGGGGTCTGGAAACACCATATATTTT. The J gene is TRBJ1-3, the V gene TRBV4-3, with a tentative D call TRBD1 (5 bases). The CDR3 runs to 14 residues. V dropped 8 bases and J dropped 1 base, with 12 bases sitting between them. Germline lookup yields CDR1 LGHNA and CDR2 YSLEER.

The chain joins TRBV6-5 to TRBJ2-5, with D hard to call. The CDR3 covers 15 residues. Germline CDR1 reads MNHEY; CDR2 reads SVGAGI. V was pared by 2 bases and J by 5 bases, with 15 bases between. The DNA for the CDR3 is TGTGCCAGCAGTTACAGGCCCTTGGGGTTGGAGACCCAGTACTTC. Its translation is CASSYRPLGLETQYF.

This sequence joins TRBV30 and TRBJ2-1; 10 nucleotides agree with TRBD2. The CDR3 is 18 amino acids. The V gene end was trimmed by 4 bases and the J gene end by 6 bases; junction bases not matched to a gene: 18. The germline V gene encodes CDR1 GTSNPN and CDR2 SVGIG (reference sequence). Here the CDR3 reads CAWTLTLAGERFSNEQFF. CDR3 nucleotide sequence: TGTGCCTGGACCTTAACTCTAGCGGGAGAAAGGTTTAGCAATGAGCAGTTCTTC. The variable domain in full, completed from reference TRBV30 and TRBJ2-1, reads SQTIHQWPATLVQPVGSPLSLECTVEGTSNPNLYWYRQAAGRGLQLLFYSVGIGQISSEVPQNLSASRPQDRQFILSSKKLLLSDSGFYLCAWTLTLAGERFSNEQFFGPGTRLTVL.

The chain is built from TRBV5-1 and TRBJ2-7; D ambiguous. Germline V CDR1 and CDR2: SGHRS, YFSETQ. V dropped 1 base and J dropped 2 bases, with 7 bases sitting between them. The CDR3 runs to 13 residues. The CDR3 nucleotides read TGCGCCAGCAGCTTGCGGGTCCCCTACGAGCAGTACTTC. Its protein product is CASSLRVPYEQYF. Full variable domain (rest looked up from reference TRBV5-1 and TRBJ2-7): KAGVTQTPRYLIKTRGQQVTLSCSPISGHRSVSWYQQTPGQGLQFLFEYFSETQRNKGNFPGRFSGRQFSNSRSEMNVSTLELGDSALYLCASSLRVPYEQYFGPGTRLTVT.

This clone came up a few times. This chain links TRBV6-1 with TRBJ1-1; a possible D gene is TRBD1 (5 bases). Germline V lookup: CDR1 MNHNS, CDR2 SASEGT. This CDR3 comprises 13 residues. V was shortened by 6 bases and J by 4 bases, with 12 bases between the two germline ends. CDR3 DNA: TGTGCCAGCAGCCTGACAGTTGTCACTGAAGCTTTCTTT. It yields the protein CASSLTVVTEAFF.

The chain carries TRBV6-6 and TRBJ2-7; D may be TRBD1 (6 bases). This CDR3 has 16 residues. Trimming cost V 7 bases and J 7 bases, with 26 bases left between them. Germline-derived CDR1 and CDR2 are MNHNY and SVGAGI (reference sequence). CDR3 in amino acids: CASTGAFREPSLEQYF. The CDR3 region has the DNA TGTGCCAGCACAGGGGCCTTTAGGGAGCCTTCTTTGGAGCAGTACTTC.

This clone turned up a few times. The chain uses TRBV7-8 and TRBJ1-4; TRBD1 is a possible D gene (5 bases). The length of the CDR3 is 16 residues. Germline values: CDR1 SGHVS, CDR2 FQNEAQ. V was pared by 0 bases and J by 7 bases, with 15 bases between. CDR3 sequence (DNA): TGTGCCAGCAGCTTAGCTCGGGCAGGGCCGGCTGAAAAACTGTTTTTT. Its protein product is CASSLARAGPAEKLFF.

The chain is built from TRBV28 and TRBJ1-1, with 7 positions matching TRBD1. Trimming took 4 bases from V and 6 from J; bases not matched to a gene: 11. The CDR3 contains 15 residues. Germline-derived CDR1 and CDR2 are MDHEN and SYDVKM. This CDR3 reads CASSYRTGWRAEAFF. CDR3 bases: TGTGCCAGCAGTTACCGGACAGGATGGAGGGCTGAAGCTTTCTTT.

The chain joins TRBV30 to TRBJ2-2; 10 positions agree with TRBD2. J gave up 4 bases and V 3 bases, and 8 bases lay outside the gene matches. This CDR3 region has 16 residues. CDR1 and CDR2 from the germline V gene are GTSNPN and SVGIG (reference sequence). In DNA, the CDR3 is TGTGCCTGGAGCGATGGACTAGCGGAACCCACCGGGGAGCTGTTTTTT. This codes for CAWSDGLAEPTGELFF.

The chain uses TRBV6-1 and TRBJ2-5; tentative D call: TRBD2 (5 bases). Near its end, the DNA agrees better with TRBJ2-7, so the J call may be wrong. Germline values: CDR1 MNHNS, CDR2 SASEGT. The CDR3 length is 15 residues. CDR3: CASSDFGRGILEQYF. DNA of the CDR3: TGTGCCAGCAGTGATTTCGGTCGGGGAATCCTCGAGCAGTACTTC.

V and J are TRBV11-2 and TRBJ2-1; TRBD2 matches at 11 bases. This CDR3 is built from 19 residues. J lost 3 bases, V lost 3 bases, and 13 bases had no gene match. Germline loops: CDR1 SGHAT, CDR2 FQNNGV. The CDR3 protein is CASSFTLAGAPNFYNEQFF. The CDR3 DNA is TGTGCCAGCAGCTTCACACTAGCGGGAGCGCCGAACTTCTACAATGAGCAGTTCTTC.

As DNA, the CDR3 is TGCAGCGTTGAAGAGATGCGGGAGCTCTTCTACAATGAGCAGTTCTTC. Its translation is CSVEEMRELFYNEQFF. This chain connects TRBV29-1 to TRBJ2-1, with 7 nucleotides matching TRBD2. The ends lost 0 bases at V and 3 bases at J; junction bases unmatched: 8. Germline values: CDR1 SQVTM, CDR2 ANQGSEA. The CDR3 is 16 residues long.

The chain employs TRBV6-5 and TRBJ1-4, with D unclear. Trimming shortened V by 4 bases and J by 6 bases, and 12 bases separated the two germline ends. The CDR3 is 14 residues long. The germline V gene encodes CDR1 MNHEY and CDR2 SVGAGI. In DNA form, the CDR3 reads TGTGCCAGCAGTTTCACACGGTGGGATGAAAAACTGTTTTTT. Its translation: CASSFTRWDEKLFF.

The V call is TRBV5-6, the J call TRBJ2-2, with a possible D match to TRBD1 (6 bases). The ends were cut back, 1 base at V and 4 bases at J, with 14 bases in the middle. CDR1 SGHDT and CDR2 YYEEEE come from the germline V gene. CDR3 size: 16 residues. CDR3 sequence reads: CASSLFGTLGTGELFF. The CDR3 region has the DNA TGTGCCAGCAGCTTGTTCGGGACACTTGGCACCGGGGAGCTGTTTTTT.

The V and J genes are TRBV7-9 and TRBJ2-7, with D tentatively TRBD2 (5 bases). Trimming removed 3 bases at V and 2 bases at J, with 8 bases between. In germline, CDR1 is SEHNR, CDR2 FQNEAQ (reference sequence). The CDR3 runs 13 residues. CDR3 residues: CASSLGSTYEQYF. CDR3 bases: TGTGCCAGCAGCTTGGGGAGTACCTACGAGCAGTACTTC.

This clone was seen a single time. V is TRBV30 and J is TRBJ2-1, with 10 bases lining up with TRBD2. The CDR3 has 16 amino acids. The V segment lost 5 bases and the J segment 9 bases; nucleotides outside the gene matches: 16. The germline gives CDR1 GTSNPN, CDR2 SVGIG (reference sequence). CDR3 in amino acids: CAWHAGLAGAVGEQFF. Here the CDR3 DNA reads TGTGCCTGGCACGCCGGGCTAGCGGGAGCTGTCGGTGAGCAGTTCTTC.

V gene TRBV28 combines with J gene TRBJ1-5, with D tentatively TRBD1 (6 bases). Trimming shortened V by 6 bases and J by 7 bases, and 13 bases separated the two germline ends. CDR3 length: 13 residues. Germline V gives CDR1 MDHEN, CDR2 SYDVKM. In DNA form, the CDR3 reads TGTGCCAGCAGCACAAACAGGGAACAGCCCCAGCATTTT. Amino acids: CASSTNREQPQHF. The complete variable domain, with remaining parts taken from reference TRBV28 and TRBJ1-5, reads DVKVTQSSRYLVKRTGEKVFLECVQDMDHENMFWYRQDPGLGLRLIYFSYDVKMKEKGDIPEGYSVSREKKERFSLILESASTNQTSMYLCASSTNREQPQHFGDGTRLSIL.

CDR3 amino acids: CASSNTPGQGSYEQYF. CDR3 nucleotide sequence: TGTGCCAGCAGCAATACCCCGGGACAGGGATCCTACGAGCAGTACTTC. The chain links TRBV7-9 to TRBJ2-7; 9 nucleotides align to TRBD1. V shed 5 bases and J 1 base; nucleotides not matched to a gene: 9. The CDR3 sequence is 16 residues long. The germline V gene has CDR1 SEHNR and CDR2 FQNEAQ (reference sequence).

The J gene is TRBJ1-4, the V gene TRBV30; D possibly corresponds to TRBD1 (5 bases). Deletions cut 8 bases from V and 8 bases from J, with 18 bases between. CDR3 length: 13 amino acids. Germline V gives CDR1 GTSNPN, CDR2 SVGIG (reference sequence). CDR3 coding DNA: TGTGCCGGGCGAGCAGGGAATCACGAAAAACTGTTTTTT. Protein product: CAGRAGNHEKLFF.